This T cell receptor (beta chain) was sequenced during a study of identical twins. Broader study findings: For cord blood, abundant beta clonotypes had fewer insertions, unlike memory repertoires, which showed none.

This clonotype was detected only a few times. Its antigen remains unidentified. TCRdb called the 5' RACE reads again in MiXCR, with one record for every CDR3 protein. The table includes roughly 720,000 distinct CDR3 sequences, 15% to 20% detected once. V lost 0 bases to trimming and J lost 12 bases, with 9 bases between them. CDR1 and CDR2 (germline): WNHNN, SYGVQD (reference sequence). CDR3 size: 11 residues. These data also featured in a second study, about T cells expressing NK-cell markers. According to that study: Underlying the TCR beta repertoires were sorted CD3+CD56+NKG2C+, CD3+CD56+NKG2C- and CD3+CD56-NKG2C+ T cells. HCMV seropositivity marked most of the eight sequenced donors; one was seronegative. Dominant NKG2C+ clonotypes made up roughly 1.0-7.0% of CD8+ T cells in 5 or 6 donors.

The V gene is TRBV10-1, the J gene TRBJ2-7; the D is unclear. The sequencing input was PBMCs. The source is a woman between 18 and 29 years old in good health. The CDR3 sequence is CASSESTNLYF. CDR3 in DNA: TGCGCCAGCAGTGAGTCGACAAACCTGTACTTC.